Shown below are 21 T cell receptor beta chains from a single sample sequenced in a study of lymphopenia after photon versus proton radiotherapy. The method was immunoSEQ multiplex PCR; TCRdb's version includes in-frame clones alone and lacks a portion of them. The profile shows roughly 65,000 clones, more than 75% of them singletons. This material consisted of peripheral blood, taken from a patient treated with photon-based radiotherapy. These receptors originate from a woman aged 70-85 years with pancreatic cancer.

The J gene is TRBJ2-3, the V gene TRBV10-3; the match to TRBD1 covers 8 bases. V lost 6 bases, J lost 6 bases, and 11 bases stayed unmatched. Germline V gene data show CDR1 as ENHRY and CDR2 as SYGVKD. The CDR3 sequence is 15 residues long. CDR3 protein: CAIRSGQGRADTQYF. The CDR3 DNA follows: TGTGCCATCAGATCCGGACAGGGTCGGGCTGATACGCAGTATTTT.

The DNA of the CDR3 is TGCGCCAGCAGCTTCCGACAAGGGGACGAGCAGTACTTC. Translation: CASSFRQGDEQYF. The gene calls are TRBV4-1 and TRBJ2-7, with D possibly TRBD1 on 5 matching bases. Germline V gene sequence: CDR1 MGHRA, CDR2 YSYEKL. This CDR3 is built from 13 residues. V was pared by 5 bases and J by 5 bases, with 13 bases between.

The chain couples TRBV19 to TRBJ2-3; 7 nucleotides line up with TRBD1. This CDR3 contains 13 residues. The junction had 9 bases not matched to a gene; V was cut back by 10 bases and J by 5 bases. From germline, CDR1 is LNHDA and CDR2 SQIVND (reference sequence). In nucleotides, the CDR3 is TGTGCCACCGCCAGGGGGTTTAAAGATACGCAGTATTTT. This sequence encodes CATARGFKDTQYF. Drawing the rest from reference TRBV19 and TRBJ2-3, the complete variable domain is DGGITQSPKYLFRKEGQNVTLSCEQNLNHDAMYWYRQDPGQGLRLIYYSQIVNDFQKGDIAEGYSVSREKKESFPLTVTSAQKNPTAFYLCATARGFKDTQYFGPGTRLTVL.

The CDR3 nucleotides read TGTGCCAGCAGTTCCCCGGGGTCCGCCTACGAGCAGTACTTC. This codes for CASSSPGSAYEQYF. This chain links TRBV28 with TRBJ2-7; a possible D gene is TRBD2 (5 bases). The V and J ends lost 4 bases and 2 bases respectively, with 12 bases between them. There are 14 residues in the CDR3. Germline assignment: CDR1 MDHEN and CDR2 SYDVKM.

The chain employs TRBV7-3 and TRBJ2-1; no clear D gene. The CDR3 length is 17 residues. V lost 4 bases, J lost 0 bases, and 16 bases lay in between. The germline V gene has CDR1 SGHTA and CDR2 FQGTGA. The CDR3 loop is CASSWPRPFSSYNEQFF. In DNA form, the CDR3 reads TGTGCCAGCAGCTGGCCGAGGCCATTCAGCTCCTACAATGAGCAGTTCTTC.

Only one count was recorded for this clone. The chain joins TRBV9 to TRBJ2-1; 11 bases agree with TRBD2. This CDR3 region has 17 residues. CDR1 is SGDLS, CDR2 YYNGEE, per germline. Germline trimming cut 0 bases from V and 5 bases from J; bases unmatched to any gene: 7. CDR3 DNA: TGTGCCAGCAGCGTAGCAAAACTAGCGGGAGTCGACAATGAGCAGTTCTTC. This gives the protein CASSVAKLAGVDNEQFF.

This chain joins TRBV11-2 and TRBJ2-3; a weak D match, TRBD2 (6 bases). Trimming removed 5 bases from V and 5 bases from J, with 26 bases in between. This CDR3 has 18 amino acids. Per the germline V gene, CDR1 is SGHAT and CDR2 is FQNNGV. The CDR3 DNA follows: TGTGCCAGCAGCCCCTGGTCTGCGGGATGGGGTGCCGGAGATACGCAGTATTTT. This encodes CASSPWSAGWGAGDTQYF.

In DNA, the CDR3 is TGTGCCAGCAGTAGGACAGCGAACACTGAAGCTTTCTTT. Its translation is CASSRTANTEAFF. The V gene is TRBV25-1, the J gene TRBJ1-1, with D possibly matching TRBD1 (6 bases). Germline values: CDR1 MGHDK, CDR2 SYGVNS. Trimming shortened V by 5 bases and J by 1 base, and 8 bases separated the two germline ends. The CDR3 has 13 amino acids.

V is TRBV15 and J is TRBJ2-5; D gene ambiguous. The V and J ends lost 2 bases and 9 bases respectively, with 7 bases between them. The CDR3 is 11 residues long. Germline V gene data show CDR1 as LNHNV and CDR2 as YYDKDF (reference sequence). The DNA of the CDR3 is TGTGCCACCAGCAGACTTTCGGCCCAGTACTTC. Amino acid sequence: CATSRLSAQYF.

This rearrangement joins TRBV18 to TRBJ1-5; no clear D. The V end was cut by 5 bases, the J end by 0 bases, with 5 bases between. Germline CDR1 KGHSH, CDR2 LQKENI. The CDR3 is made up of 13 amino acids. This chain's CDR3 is CASSGDSNQPQHF. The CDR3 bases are TGTGCCAGCTCAGGGGATAGCAATCAGCCCCAGCATTTT.

CDR3 region: CASSSTGMGNTIYF. Here the CDR3 DNA reads TGTGCCAGCAGTTCGACCGGGATGGGAAACACCATATATTTT. The chain carries TRBV28 and TRBJ1-3; D remains ambiguous. This CDR3 has 14 amino acids. Between the trimmed V and J ends, which lost 4 bases and 4 bases, there was a span of 11 bases. Germline lookup yields CDR1 MDHEN and CDR2 SYDVKM. Supplemented by reference TRBV28 and TRBJ1-3, the full variable domain reads DVKVTQSSRYLVKRTGEKVFLECVQDMDHENMFWYRQDPGLGLRLIYFSYDVKMKEKGDIPEGYSVSREKKERFSLILESASTNQTSMYLCASSSTGMGNTIYFGEGSWLTVV.

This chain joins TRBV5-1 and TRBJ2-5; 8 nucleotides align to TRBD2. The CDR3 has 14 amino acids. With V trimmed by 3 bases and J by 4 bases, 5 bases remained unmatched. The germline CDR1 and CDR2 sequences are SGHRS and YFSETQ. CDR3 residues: CASSSGRGRETQYF. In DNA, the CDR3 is TGCGCCAGCAGCTCCGGGAGGGGGAGAGAGACCCAGTACTTC.

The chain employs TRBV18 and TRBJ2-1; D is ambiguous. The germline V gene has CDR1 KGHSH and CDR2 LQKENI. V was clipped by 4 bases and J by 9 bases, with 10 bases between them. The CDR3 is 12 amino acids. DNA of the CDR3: TGTGCCAGCTCACTCCCGCCTGCTGAGCAGTTCTTC. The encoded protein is CASSLPPAEQFF. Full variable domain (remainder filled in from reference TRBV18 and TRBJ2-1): NAGVMQNPRHLVRRRGQEARLRCSPMKGHSHVYWYRQLPEEGLKFMVYLQKENIIDESGMPKERFSAEFPKEGPSILRIQQVVRGDSAAYFCASSLPPAEQFFGPGTRLTVL.

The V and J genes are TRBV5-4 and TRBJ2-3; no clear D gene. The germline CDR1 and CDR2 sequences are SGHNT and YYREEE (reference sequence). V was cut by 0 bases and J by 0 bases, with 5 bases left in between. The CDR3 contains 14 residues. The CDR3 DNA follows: TGTGCCAGCAGCTTGGGCGGCAGCACAGATACGCAGTATTTT. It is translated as CASSLGGSTDTQYF.

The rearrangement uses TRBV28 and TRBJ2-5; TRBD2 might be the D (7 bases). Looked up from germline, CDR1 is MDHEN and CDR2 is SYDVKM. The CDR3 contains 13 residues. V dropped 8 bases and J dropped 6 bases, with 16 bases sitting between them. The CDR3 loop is CASVGGGQQTQYF. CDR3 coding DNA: TGTGCCAGCGTGGGAGGGGGGCAACAGACCCAGTACTTC.

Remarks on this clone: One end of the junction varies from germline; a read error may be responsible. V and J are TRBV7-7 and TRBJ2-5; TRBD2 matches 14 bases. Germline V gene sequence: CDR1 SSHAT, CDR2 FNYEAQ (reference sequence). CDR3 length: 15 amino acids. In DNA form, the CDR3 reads TGTGCTAGCAGCCCTCCGGGACTAGCGGGAGAAACCCAGTACTTC. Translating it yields CASSPPGLAGETQYF.

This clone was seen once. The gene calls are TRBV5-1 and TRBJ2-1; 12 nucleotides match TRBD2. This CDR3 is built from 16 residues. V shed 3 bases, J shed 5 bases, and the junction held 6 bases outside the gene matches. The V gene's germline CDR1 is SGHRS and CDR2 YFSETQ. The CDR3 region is CASSSGLAGRDNEQFF. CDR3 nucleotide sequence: TGCGCCAGCAGCTCAGGACTAGCGGGGAGGGACAATGAGCAGTTCTTC. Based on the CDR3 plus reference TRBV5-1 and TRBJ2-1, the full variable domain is KAGVTQTPRYLIKTRGQQVTLSCSPISGHRSVSWYQQTPGQGLQFLFEYFSETQRNKGNFPGRFSGRQFSNSRSEMNVSTLELGDSALYLCASSSGLAGRDNEQFFGPGTRLTVL.

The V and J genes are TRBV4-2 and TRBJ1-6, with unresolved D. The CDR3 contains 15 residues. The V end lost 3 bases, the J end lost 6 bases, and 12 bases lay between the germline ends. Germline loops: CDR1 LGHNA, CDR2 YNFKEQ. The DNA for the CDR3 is TGTGCCAGCAGCCAGGCTACGGACCTTAATTCACCCCTCCACTTT. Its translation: CASSQATDLNSPLHF.

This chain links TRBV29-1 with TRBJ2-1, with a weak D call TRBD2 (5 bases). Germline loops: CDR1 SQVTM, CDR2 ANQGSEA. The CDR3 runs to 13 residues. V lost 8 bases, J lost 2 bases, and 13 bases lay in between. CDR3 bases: TGCAGCATGGGAGAATCCGCCTACAATGAGCAGTTCTTC. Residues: CSMGESAYNEQFF.

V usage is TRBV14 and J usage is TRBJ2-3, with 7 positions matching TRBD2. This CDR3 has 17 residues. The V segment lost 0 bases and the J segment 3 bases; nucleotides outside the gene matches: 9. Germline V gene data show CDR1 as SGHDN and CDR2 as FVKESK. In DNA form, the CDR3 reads TGTGCCAGCAGCCAAGAAAGGCGCGGGAGACTTACAGATACGCAGTATTTT. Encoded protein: CASSQERRGRLTDTQYF.

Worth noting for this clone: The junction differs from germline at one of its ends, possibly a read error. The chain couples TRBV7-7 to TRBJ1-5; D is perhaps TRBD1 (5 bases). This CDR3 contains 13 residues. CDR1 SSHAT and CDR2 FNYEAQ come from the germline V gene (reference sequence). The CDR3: CASSLDTDQPQHF. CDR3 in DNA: TGTGCTAGCAGCTTGGACACGGATCAGCCCCAGCATTTT.